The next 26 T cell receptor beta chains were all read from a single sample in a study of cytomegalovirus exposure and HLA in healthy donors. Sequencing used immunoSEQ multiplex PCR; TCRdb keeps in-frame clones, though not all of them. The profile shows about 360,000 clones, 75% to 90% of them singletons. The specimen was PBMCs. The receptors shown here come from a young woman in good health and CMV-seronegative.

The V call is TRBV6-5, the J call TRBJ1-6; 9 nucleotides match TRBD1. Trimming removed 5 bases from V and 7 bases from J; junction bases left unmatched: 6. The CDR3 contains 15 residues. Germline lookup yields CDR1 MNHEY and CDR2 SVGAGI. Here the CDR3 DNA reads TGTGCCAGCAGTCAGGGACAGGGTGGGAATTCACCCCTCCACTTT. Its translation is CASSQGQGGNSPLHF.

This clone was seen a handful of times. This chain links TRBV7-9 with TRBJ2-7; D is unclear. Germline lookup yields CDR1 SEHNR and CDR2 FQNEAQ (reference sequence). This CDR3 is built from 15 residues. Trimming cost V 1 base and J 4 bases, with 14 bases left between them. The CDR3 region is CASSLVTGPVYEQYF. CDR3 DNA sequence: TGTGCCAGCAGCTTAGTTACGGGTCCGGTGTACGAGCAGTACTTC.

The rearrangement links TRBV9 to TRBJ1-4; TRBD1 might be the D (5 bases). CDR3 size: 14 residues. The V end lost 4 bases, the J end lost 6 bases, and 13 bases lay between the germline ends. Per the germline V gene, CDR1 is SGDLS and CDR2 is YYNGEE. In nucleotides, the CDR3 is TGTGCCAGCAGCCGTGCTCAGGGTGATGAAAAACTGTTTTTT. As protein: CASSRAQGDEKLFF.

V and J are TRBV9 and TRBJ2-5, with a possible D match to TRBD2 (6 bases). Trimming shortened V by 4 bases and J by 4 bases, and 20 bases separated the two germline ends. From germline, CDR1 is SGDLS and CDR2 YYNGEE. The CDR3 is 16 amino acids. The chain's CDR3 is CASSPSDGRRGETQYF. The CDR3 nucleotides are TGTGCCAGCAGCCCTTCTGACGGGAGAAGGGGAGAGACCCAGTACTTC.

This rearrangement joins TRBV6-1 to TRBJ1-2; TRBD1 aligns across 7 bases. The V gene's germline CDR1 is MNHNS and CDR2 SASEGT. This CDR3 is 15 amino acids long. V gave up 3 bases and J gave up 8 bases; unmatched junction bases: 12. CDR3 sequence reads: CASSDTKEGAGGYTF. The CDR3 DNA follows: TGTGCCAGCAGTGACACCAAGGAGGGGGCGGGAGGCTACACCTTC.

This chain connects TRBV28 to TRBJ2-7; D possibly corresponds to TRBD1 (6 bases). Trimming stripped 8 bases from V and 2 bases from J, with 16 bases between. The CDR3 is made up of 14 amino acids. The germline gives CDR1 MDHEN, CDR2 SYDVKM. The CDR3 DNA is TGTGCCAGCGCGCCCCTGGACAGAACCTACGAGCAGTACTTC. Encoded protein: CASAPLDRTYEQYF.

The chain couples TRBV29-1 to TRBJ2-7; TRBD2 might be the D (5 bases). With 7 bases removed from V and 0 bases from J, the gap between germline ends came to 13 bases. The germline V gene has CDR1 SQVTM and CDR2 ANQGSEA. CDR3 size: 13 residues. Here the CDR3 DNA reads TGCAGCGCTCGGCGAGGGAACTCCTACGAGCAGTACTTC. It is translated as CSARRGNSYEQYF.

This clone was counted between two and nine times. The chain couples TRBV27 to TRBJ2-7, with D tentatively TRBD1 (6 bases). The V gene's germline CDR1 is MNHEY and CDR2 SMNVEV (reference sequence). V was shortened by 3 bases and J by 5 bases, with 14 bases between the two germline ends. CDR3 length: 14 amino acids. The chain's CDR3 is CASSFRGEGHEQYF. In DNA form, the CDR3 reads TGTGCCAGCAGTTTCAGGGGAGAGGGACACGAGCAGTACTTC.

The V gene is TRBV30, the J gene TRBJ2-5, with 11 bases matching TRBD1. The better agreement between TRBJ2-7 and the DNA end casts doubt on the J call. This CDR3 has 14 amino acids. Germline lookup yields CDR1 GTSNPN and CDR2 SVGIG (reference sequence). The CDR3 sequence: CAWSGTGGGYEQYF. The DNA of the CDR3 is TGTGCCTGGAGTGGGACAGGGGGCGGCTACGAGCAGTACTTC.

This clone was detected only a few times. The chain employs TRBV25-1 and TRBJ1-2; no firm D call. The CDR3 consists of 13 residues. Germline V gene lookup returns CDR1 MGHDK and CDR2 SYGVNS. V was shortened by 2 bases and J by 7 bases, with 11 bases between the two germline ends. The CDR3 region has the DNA TGTGCCAGCAGTGAACCCCAGCGTGGTGGCTACACCTTC. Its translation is CASSEPQRGGYTF.

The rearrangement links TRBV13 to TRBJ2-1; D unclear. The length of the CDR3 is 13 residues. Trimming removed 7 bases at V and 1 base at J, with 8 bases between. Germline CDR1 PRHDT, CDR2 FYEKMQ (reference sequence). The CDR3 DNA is TGTGCCAGCAACCCACTTTCCTACAATGAGCAGTTCTTC. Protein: CASNPLSYNEQFF.

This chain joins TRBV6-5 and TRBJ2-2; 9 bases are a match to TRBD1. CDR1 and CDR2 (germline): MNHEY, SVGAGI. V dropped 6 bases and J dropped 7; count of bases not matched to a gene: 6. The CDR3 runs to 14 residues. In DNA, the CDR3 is TGTGCCAGCAGGCCCACAGGGGGCAGCGGGGAGCTGTTTTTT. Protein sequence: CASRPTGGSGELFF.

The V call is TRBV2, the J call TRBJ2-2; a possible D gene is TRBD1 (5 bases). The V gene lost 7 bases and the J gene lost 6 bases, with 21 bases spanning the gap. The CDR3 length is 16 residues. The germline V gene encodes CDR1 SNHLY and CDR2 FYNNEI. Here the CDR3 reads CASIKNGRQTSGELFF. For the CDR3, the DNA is TGTGCCAGCATCAAGAACGGCAGACAGACTTCCGGGGAGCTGTTTTTT.

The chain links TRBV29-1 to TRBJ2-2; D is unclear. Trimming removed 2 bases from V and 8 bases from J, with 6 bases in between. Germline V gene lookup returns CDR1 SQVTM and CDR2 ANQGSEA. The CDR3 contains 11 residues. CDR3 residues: CSVESSGELFF. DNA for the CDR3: TGCAGCGTTGAATCTTCGGGGGAGCTGTTTTTT.

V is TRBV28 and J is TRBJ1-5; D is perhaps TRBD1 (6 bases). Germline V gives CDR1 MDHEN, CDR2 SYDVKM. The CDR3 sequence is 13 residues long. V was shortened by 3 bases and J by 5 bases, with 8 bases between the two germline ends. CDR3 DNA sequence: TGTGCCAGCAGTTTTCACAGGGATCAGCCCCAGCATTTT. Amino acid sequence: CASSFHRDQPQHF.

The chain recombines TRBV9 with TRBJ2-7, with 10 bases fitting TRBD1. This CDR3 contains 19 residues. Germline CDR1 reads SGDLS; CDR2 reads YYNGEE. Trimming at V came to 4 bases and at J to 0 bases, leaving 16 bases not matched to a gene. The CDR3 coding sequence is TGTGCCAGCAGCCCCTCTGGGGGGGACAGGGGCTTAAGCTCCTACGAGCAGTACTTC. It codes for CASSPSGGDRGLSSYEQYF.

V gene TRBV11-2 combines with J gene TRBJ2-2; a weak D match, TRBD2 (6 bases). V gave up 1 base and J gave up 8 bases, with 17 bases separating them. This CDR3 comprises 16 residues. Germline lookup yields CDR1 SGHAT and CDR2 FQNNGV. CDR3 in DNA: TGTGCCAGCAGCTTAGGGATCGGGAGCCCTAGAGGGGAGCTGTTTTTT. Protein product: CASSLGIGSPRGELFF.

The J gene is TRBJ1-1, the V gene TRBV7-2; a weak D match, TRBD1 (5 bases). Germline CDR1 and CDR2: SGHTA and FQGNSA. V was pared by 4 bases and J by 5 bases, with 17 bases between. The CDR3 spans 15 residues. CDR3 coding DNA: TGTGCCAGCAGCTCCGGGAACCGGGGGAGGACTGAAGCTTTCTTT. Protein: CASSSGNRGRTEAFF.

CDR3 nucleotide sequence: TGTGCCAGCAGAGCGGACAGCCGTATTGGCTACACCTTC. Protein: CASRADSRIGYTF. The chain employs TRBV2 and TRBJ1-2; possible D gene TRBD1, 6 bases. Germline CDR1 reads SNHLY; CDR2 reads FYNNEI. V was shortened by 6 bases and J by 7 bases, with 15 bases between the two germline ends. The CDR3 spans 13 residues.

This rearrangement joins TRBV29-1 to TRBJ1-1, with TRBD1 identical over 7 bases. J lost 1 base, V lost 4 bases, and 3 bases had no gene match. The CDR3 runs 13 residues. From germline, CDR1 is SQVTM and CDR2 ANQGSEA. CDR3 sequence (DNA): TGCAGCGTTGCCGGGACAGCGAACACTGAAGCTTTCTTT. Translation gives CSVAGTANTEAFF.

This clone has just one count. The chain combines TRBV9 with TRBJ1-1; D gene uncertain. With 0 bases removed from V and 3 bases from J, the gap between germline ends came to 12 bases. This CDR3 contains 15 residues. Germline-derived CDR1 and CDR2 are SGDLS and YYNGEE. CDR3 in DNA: TGTGCCAGCAGCGTAGCTCTCAACCGGGACACTGAAGCTTTCTTT. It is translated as CASSVALNRDTEAFF. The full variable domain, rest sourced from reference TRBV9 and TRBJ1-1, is DSGVTQTPKHLITATGQRVTLRCSPRSGDLSVYWYQQSLDQGLQFLIQYYNGEERAKGNILERFSAQQFPDLHSELNLSSLELGDSALYFCASSVALNRDTEAFFGQGTRLTVV.

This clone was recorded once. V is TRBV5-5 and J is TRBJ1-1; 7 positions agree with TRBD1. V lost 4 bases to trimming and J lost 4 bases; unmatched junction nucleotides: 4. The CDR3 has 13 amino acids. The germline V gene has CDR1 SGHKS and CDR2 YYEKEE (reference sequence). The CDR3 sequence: CASSLGQSTEAFF. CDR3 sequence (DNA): TGTGCCAGCAGCCTGGGACAGTCCACTGAAGCTTTCTTT. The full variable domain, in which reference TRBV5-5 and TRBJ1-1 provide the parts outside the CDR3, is DAGVTQSPTHLIKTRGQQVTLRCSPISGHKSVSWYQQVLGQGPQFIFQYYEKEERGRGNFPDRFSARQFPNYSSELNVNALLLGDSALYLCASSLGQSTEAFFGQGTRLTVV.

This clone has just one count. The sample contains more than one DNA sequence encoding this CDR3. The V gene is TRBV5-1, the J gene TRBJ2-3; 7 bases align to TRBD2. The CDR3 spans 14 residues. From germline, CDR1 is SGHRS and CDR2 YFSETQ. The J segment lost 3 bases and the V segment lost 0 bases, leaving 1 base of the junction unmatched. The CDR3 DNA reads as TGCGCCAGCAGCTTGGGAGCGGGAACAGATACGCAGTATTTT. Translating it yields CASSLGAGTDTQYF.

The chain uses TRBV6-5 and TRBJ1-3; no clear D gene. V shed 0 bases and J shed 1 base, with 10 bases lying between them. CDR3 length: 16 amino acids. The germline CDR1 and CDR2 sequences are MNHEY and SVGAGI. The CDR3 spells CASSYSLAASGNTIYF. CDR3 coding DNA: TGTGCCAGCAGTTACTCGCTGGCTGCTTCTGGAAACACCATATATTTT.

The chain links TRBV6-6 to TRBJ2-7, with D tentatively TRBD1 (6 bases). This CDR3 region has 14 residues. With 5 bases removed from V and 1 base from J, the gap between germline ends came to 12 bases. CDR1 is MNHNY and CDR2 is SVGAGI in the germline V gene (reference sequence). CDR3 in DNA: TGTGCCAGCAGTGGCGAAAGGGGGTCCTACGAGCAGTACTTC. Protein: CASSGERGSYEQYF.

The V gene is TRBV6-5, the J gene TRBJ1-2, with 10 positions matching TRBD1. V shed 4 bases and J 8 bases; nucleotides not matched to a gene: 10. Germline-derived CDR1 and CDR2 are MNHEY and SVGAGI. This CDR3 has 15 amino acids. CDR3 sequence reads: CASSSVTGGANGYTF. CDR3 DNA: TGTGCCAGCAGTTCCGTGACAGGGGGCGCGAACGGCTACACCTTC.